This T cell receptor (beta chain) was sequenced for a study of blood T cell repertoires in COVID-19. Study-level information: From the United States, Italy and Spain came samples of acute and convalescent COVID-19. PBMCs, B-cell-depleted T cells, or T cells provided the cDNA or gDNA that made up the material.

Trimming shortened V by 8 bases and J by 5 bases, and 13 bases separated the two germline ends. The CDR3 extends over 12 amino acids. This clone was seen once. Authors' methods: How many nucleated cells were present was estimated from reference gene primer amplification. Clones were sequenced by immunoSEQ multiplex PCR, and TCRdb holds only the in-frame ones, with some missing. From that table come the V and J calls and clone size; the DNA was used to work out D and trimming. The table includes under 100,000 clones, 81% detected once. This TCR derives from a man of 80 years or more with active or convalescent COVID-19. The chain carries TRBV12-3 or TRBV12-4 and TRBJ2-7; D is possibly TRBD1 (6 bases). The sample consisted of peripheral blood. CDR3 nucleotide sequence: TGTGCCAGCGTAGGGGGAAAGGACGAGCAGTACTTC. It specifies CASVGGKDEQYF.